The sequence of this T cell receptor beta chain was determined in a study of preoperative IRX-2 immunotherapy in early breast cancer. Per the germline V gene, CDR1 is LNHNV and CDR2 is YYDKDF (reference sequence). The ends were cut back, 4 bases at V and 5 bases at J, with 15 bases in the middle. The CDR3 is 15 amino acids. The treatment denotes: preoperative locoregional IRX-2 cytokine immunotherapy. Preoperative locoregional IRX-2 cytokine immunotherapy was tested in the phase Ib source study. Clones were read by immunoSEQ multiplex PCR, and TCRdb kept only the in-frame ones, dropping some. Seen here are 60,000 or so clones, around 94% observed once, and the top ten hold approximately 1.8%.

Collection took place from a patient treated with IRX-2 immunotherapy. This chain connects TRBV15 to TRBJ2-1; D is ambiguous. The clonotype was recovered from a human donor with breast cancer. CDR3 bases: TGTGCCACCAGCATGGACCCGTCGGCCCACAATGAGCAGTTCTTC. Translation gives CATSMDPSAHNEQFF. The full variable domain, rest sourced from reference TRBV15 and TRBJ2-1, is DAMVIQNPRYQVTQFGKPVTLSCSQTLNHNVMYWYQQKSSQAPKLLFHYYDKDFNNEADTPDNFQSRRPNTSFCFLDIRSPGLGDTAMYLCATSMDPSAHNEQFFGPGTRLTVL.